The 28 T cell receptor beta chains below all came from one sample that was sequenced in a study of blood T cell repertoires in COVID-19. Repertoires were generated with immunoSEQ multiplex PCR, while TCRdb's copy carries only in-frame clones and drops some. The sample shows about 210,000 clones, roughly 85% of them seen only once. Sequenced: peripheral blood. Every receptor here comes from a woman in her 70s with COVID-19, enrolled during active disease.

This chain links TRBV19 with TRBJ2-5; perhaps TRBD1 as D (5 bases). CDR3 size: 14 residues. CDR1 is LNHDA, CDR2 SQIVND, per germline (reference sequence). Deletions cut 6 bases from V and 1 base from J, with 12 bases between. The CDR3 sequence is CASRPTALQETQYF. The DNA of the CDR3 is TGTGCCAGTAGACCGACAGCACTCCAAGAGACCCAGTACTTC. Drawing the rest from reference TRBV19 and TRBJ2-5, the complete variable domain is DGGITQSPKYLFRKEGQNVTLSCEQNLNHDAMYWYRQDPGQGLRLIYYSQIVNDFQKGDIAEGYSVSREKKESFPLTVTSAQKNPTAFYLCASRPTALQETQYFGPGTRLLVL.

This sequence joins TRBV7-2 and TRBJ2-4; no clear D. V was trimmed by 4 bases and J by 5 bases, leaving 12 bases between them. The CDR3 runs to 14 residues. Germline V gene data show CDR1 as SGHTA and CDR2 as FQGNSA. Here the CDR3 reads CASSSGSYENIQYF. CDR3 nucleotide sequence: TGTGCCAGCAGCTCCGGGTCATACGAAAACATTCAGTACTTC.

This chain uses TRBV10-3 with TRBJ1-1, with TRBD1 matching over 7 bases. The CDR3 is 15 residues long. J was trimmed by 0 bases and V by 6 bases; bases with no gene match: 7. CDR1 ENHRY and CDR2 SYGVKD come from the germline V gene. CDR3 protein: CAIRDPGQLNTEAFF. CDR3 nucleotide sequence: TGTGCCATCAGAGACCCGGGACAGCTGAACACTGAAGCTTTCTTT.

For this clone: The sample holds other DNA sequences that translate to the same CDR3. The J gene is TRBJ2-2, the V gene TRBV19, with 8 bases that match TRBD1. Germline values: CDR1 LNHDA, CDR2 SQIVND (reference sequence). With 5 bases clipped from V and 6 bases from J, the junction kept 2 bases outside the gene matches. The CDR3 is made up of 13 amino acids. The CDR3 region is CASSWGQAGELFF. CDR3 nucleotide sequence: TGTGCCAGTAGTTGGGGACAGGCCGGGGAGCTGTTTTTT.

This chain links TRBV6-6 with TRBJ2-7, with a tentative D call TRBD2 (5 bases). This CDR3 comprises 15 residues. Germline V gene lookup returns CDR1 MNHNY and CDR2 SVGAGI (reference sequence). Trimming left V 0 bases short and J 5 bases short, with 14 bases between. The CDR3 DNA sequence: TGTGCCAGCAGTTACTCCGGAAAGGTGGGAGACGAGCAGTACTTC. Its translation: CASSYSGKVGDEQYF.

This chain connects TRBV19 to TRBJ1-2; tentatively, D is TRBD1 (5 bases). Between the trimmed V and J ends, which lost 5 bases and 2 bases, there was a span of 15 bases. This CDR3 is 15 amino acids long. Germline-derived CDR1 and CDR2 are LNHDA and SQIVND (reference sequence). The CDR3 region is CASSVAGKRNYGYTF. CDR3 sequence (DNA): TGTGCCAGTAGTGTGGCAGGGAAGAGGAACTATGGCTACACCTTC.

This chain joins TRBV15 and TRBJ1-4, with D tentatively TRBD1 (5 bases). The CDR3 has 17 residues. V was shortened by 3 bases and J by 8 bases, with 22 bases between the two germline ends. Germline CDR1 LNHNV, CDR2 YYDKDF (reference sequence). DNA for the CDR3: TGTGCCACCAGCAGGGTAAACCGGGGGGGAAAGGACGAAAAACTGTTTTTT. This translates into CATSRVNRGGKDEKLFF.

This chain links TRBV7-3 with TRBJ1-3; D unclear. CDR3 length: 15 amino acids. V gave up 1 base and J gave up 1 base, with 8 bases separating them. Germline CDR1 SGHTA, CDR2 FQGTGA. The CDR3 region has the DNA TGTGCCAGCAGCTTAAATTCCGGTTCTGGAAACACCATATATTTT. This sequence encodes CASSLNSGSGNTIYF.

The chain joins TRBV12-3 or TRBV12-4 to TRBJ2-1; D is unresolved. V was pared by 5 bases and J by 12 bases, with 11 bases between. This CDR3 has 11 residues. Here the CDR3 reads CASSIRGGQFF. The CDR3 DNA reads TGTGCCAGCAGTATCCGAGGCGGGCAGTTCTTC.

The rearrangement joins TRBV7-2 to TRBJ2-1; TRBD1 aligns across 7 bases. Germline CDR1 and CDR2: SGHTA and FQGNSA. After removal of 5 bases from V and 7 bases from J, the junction contained 8 bases not matched to a gene. The CDR3 has 14 amino acids. CDR3 protein: CASSPTRGRNEQFF. The CDR3 region has the DNA TGTGCCAGCAGCCCCACTAGGGGGCGGAATGAGCAGTTCTTC.

The chain employs TRBV7-2 and TRBJ2-2; perhaps TRBD1 as D (6 bases). This CDR3 has 16 amino acids. CDR1 is SGHTA, CDR2 FQGNSA, per germline. Trimming pared 5 bases from V and 5 bases from J, leaving 18 bases between. Written as DNA, the CDR3 is TGTGCCAGCAGCCCCCAGGGCACAGGGCCGACCGGGGAGCTGTTTTTT. Protein: CASSPQGTGPTGELFF.

The CDR3 DNA reads as TGTGCCAGTAGTATTAAAGCAGGAAACACTGAAGCTTTCTTT. Its translation is CASSIKAGNTEAFF. The chain recombines TRBV19 with TRBJ1-1; no reliable D call. In germline, CDR1 is LNHDA, CDR2 SQIVND (reference sequence). The CDR3 contains 14 residues. V gave up 3 bases and J gave up 2 bases, with 10 bases separating them.

The chain joins TRBV5-1 to TRBJ1-2; D is perhaps TRBD1 (5 bases). Per germline, CDR1 SGHRS and CDR2 YFSETQ. The V and J ends lost 4 bases and 5 bases respectively, with 15 bases between them. The CDR3 extends over 14 amino acids. The CDR3 loop reads CASSTGVLDYGYTF. DNA for the CDR3: TGCGCCAGCAGCACGGGGGTTTTGGATTATGGCTACACCTTC.

The chain carries TRBV5-6 and TRBJ2-1; 7 bases line up with TRBD1. J gave up 7 bases and V 2 bases, and 12 bases lay outside the gene matches. The germline gives CDR1 SGHDT, CDR2 YYEEEE. CDR3 length equals 16 residues. CDR3 sequence: CASSFGTALQRNEQFF. As DNA, the CDR3 is TGTGCCAGCAGCTTCGGGACAGCGCTTCAAAGGAATGAGCAGTTCTTC.

This clone has ten or more counts. The chain employs TRBV7-9 and TRBJ2-2; no clear D gene. V was trimmed by 5 bases and J by 0 bases, leaving 13 bases between them. CDR1 SEHNR and CDR2 FQNEAQ come from the germline V gene (reference sequence). The CDR3 runs 16 residues. This CDR3 is CASSRMTPSNTGELFF. The CDR3, as DNA: TGTGCCAGCAGCCGGATGACACCTTCGAACACCGGGGAGCTGTTTTTT.

The gene calls are TRBV4-2 and TRBJ2-5; unclear D gene. Germline-derived CDR1 and CDR2 are LGHNA and YNFKEQ. Trimming shortened V by 0 bases and J by 5 bases, and 7 bases separated the two germline ends. The CDR3 covers 13 residues. The CDR3 protein is CASSQDPYETQYF. The CDR3 DNA reads as TGTGCCAGCAGCCAAGACCCCTACGAGACCCAGTACTTC.

The rearrangement links TRBV7-2 to TRBJ2-7; 8 bases fit TRBD2. CDR1 is SGHTA and CDR2 is FQGNSA in the germline V gene. V gave up 5 bases and J gave up 4 bases; unmatched junction bases: 7. The CDR3 is 14 residues long. The CDR3 loop reads CASSALLAVYEQYF. The CDR3 DNA reads TGTGCCAGCAGCGCATTACTAGCGGTATACGAGCAGTACTTC.

V and J are TRBV4-2 and TRBJ1-2; TRBD1 agrees at 9 bases. CDR1 is LGHNA, CDR2 YNFKEQ, per germline. This CDR3 has 17 amino acids. J was trimmed by 4 bases and V by 1 base; bases with no gene match: 10. The CDR3 protein is CASSQAVSTGGSYGYTF. The CDR3, as DNA: TGTGCCAGCAGCCAAGCGGTGTCGACAGGGGGAAGCTATGGCTACACCTTC.

V is TRBV7-3 and J is TRBJ2-3, with TRBD1 matching 12 bases. The CDR3 runs 15 residues. Germline V CDR1 and CDR2: SGHTA, FQGTGA. J gave up 7 bases and V 3 bases, and 5 bases lay outside the gene matches. The DNA of the CDR3 is TGTGCCAGCAGCTTCGGGACAGGGGGCGCGTATACGCAGTATTTT. Its translation: CASSFGTGGAYTQYF.

This clone was counted between two and nine times. The chain links TRBV6-5 to TRBJ1-2; D gene ambiguous. The CDR3 consists of 12 residues. CDR1 and CDR2 (germline): MNHEY, SVGAGI. Trimming removed 8 bases from V and 2 bases from J, with 9 bases in between. The CDR3 DNA reads as TGTGCCAGCGCACAATCCAACTATGGCTACACCTTC. This encodes CASAQSNYGYTF.

The chain recombines TRBV19 with TRBJ1-2, with a weak D call TRBD1 (5 bases). The CDR3 runs to 13 residues. Germline lookup yields CDR1 LNHDA and CDR2 SQIVND (reference sequence). V lost 5 bases and J 2 bases, leaving 9 bases between the germline ends. The CDR3 here is CASSAGSNYGYTF. In DNA, the CDR3 is TGTGCCAGTAGTGCAGGGTCAAACTATGGCTACACCTTC.

V gene TRBV24-1 combines with J gene TRBJ1-2, with 7 bases that match TRBD1. The germline V gene encodes CDR1 KGHDR and CDR2 SFDVKD. V was clipped by 4 bases and J by 5 bases; unmatched bases: 3. This CDR3 comprises 13 residues. CDR3 DNA sequence: TGTGCCACCAGTGAGACGACAGGGTATGGCTACACCTTC. Protein: CATSETTGYGYTF.

The chain employs TRBV6-5 and TRBJ1-2, with 7 bases aligning to TRBD1. Unmatched junction bases numbered 16, after V lost 6 bases and J lost 12 bases. The CDR3 is 14 amino acids. CDR1 and CDR2 (germline): MNHEY, SVGAGI. The CDR3 nucleotides are TGTGCCAGCAGGGTCTCGACAGGGCTTGGAAGTAACACCTTC. Its protein is CASRVSTGLGSNTF.

J is TRBJ1-2 and V is TRBV27; D ambiguous. V lost 2 bases, J lost 0 bases, and 4 bases lay in between. CDR1 is MNHEY, CDR2 SMNVEV, per germline (reference sequence). This CDR3 has 13 amino acids. The CDR3 nucleotides read TGTGCCAGCAGTTTAACACCTAACTATGGCTACACCTTC. Translation gives CASSLTPNYGYTF.

This chain joins TRBV9 and TRBJ2-1; 9 nucleotides match TRBD2. This CDR3 is built from 15 residues. Germline lookup yields CDR1 SGDLS and CDR2 YYNGEE. V trimming: 0 bases; J trimming: 7 bases; junction bases outside the gene matches: 5. CDR3 in DNA: TGTGCCAGCAGCGTAGAGGCGGGGGGGTTAAATGAGCAGTTCTTC. It translates to CASSVEAGGLNEQFF.

The rearrangement joins TRBV6-2 or TRBV6-3 to TRBJ1-5, with 10 bases fitting TRBD1. The V and J ends lost 6 bases and 2 bases, in that order; junction bases with no gene match: 7. CDR1 is MNHEY and CDR2 is SVGEGT in the germline V gene. CDR3 size: 16 residues. DNA of the CDR3: TGTGCCAGCAGCCTCCGGGACAGGGGAGGCAATCAGCCCCAGCATTTT. Protein sequence: CASSLRDRGGNQPQHF.

The chain recombines TRBV20-1 with TRBJ1-4; TRBD1 might be the D (6 bases). The germline V and J ends were trimmed by 3 bases and 5 bases, with 10 bases remaining between them. There are 13 residues in the CDR3. Germline assignment: CDR1 DFQATT and CDR2 SNEGSKA (reference sequence). CDR3: CSASVTGNEKLFF. In nucleotides, the CDR3 is TGCAGTGCTAGTGTAACAGGGAATGAAAAACTGTTTTTT.

The chain couples TRBV9 to TRBJ2-3; TRBD2 is a possible D gene (5 bases). The CDR3 length is 13 residues. V lost 4 bases, J lost 4 bases, and 10 bases lay in between. Germline CDR1 reads SGDLS; CDR2 reads YYNGEE. For the CDR3, the DNA is TGTGCCAGCAGCCGGGATCGGTCAGATACGCAGTATTTT. Protein sequence: CASSRDRSDTQYF.